The present T cell receptor (beta chain) was sequenced within a study of blood T cells in healthy people across ages. Primed by a sample-barcoded 5' primer and a J-beta primer mix, a second PCR proceeded for 7 to 11 cycles. TCRdb ran MiXCR on the 5' RACE reads and lists one entry per CDR3 protein. Of 1.2 million to 1.5 million distinct CDR3 sequences in the sample, around 59% were seen once. This clonotype was seen a few times. The CDR3 consists of 15 residues. V dropped 7 bases and J dropped 5 bases, with 18 bases sitting between them. This chain joins TRBV12-3 or TRBV12-4 and TRBJ2-1; D not resolved. This receptor was obtained from a man in his late teens or twenties in good health. Sequencing used blood. CDR3 in amino acids: CASKPGFPVNNEQFF. Written as DNA, the CDR3 is TGTGCCAGCAAACCCGGGTTTCCGGTAAACAATGAGCAGTTCTTC.